One sample yielded the 27 T cell receptor beta chains listed below, sequenced in a study of shared clonotypes between healthy human individuals. Profiling relied on immunoSEQ multiplex PCR, and the TCRdb table lists in-frame clones only, not all of them. The sample shows fewer than 3 million clones, 85% to 95% of them seen only once. Input material: naive CD4+ T cells from PBMCs. Subset of the sample: CD45RA+ positively selected. Receptors were obtained from a man between 18 and 29 years old in good health. Some clones in this sample may be carry-over from other donors' samples.

This rearrangement joins TRBV18 to TRBJ1-4; TRBD1 is a possible D gene (5 bases). The CDR3 is made up of 15 amino acids. The V and J ends lost 3 bases and 2 bases respectively, with 10 bases between them. Germline-derived CDR1 and CDR2 are KGHSH and LQKENI. CDR3 in DNA: TGTGCCAGCTCACCGACGACAGCTACTAATGAAAAACTGTTTTTT. Its protein product is CASSPTTATNEKLFF.

The V gene is TRBV5-6, the J gene TRBJ2-2; the match to TRBD1 covers 10 bases. Germline V lookup: CDR1 SGHDT, CDR2 YYEEEE. The CDR3 sequence is 14 residues long. The ends lost 4 bases at V and 6 bases at J; junction bases unmatched: 3. CDR3 sequence (DNA): TGTGCCAGCAGCGGGACAGGGGCTGCCGGGGAGCTGTTTTTT. Protein: CASSGTGAAGELFF.

This rearrangement joins TRBV10-3 to TRBJ2-5, with unresolved D. CDR1 is ENHRY and CDR2 is SYGVKD in the germline V gene. Trimming stripped 2 bases from V and 1 base from J, with 5 bases between. The length of the CDR3 is 13 residues. CDR3 amino acids: CAISEPTQETQYF. The CDR3 DNA is TGTGCCATCAGTGAGCCCACCCAAGAGACCCAGTACTTC.

The rearrangement uses TRBV28 and TRBJ1-5; 7 positions match TRBD1. The V gene end was trimmed by 5 bases and the J gene end by 0 bases; junction bases not matched to a gene: 10. The germline V gene encodes CDR1 MDHEN and CDR2 SYDVKM. CDR3 size: 17 residues. The CDR3 DNA reads as TGTGCCAGCAGTAGAAAGCGGGACAGTTATAGCAATCAGCCCCAGCATTTT. Translating gives CASSRKRDSYSNQPQHF.

The chain carries TRBV11-3 and TRBJ2-5; no clear D gene. Looked up from germline, CDR1 is SGHNT and CDR2 is YENEEA. The V end lost 1 base, the J end lost 2 bases, and 14 bases lay between the germline ends. The CDR3 spans 16 residues. DNA for the CDR3: TGTGCCAGCAGCTTAGGGCGAAGAGAAATACAAGAGACCCAGTACTTC. Translated: CASSLGRREIQETQYF.

V is TRBV30 and J is TRBJ2-1, with TRBD2 identical over 9 bases. The germline V gene encodes CDR1 GTSNPN and CDR2 SVGIG (reference sequence). The CDR3 spans 15 residues. J lost 9 bases, V lost 0 bases, and 9 bases had no gene match. CDR3 sequence: CAWSVSLAGFGEQFF. CDR3 in DNA: TGTGCCTGGAGTGTAAGCCTAGCGGGATTCGGTGAGCAGTTCTTC.

This chain links TRBV29-1 with TRBJ2-3; D gene ambiguous. Germline-derived CDR1 and CDR2 are SQVTM and ANQGSEA. The V gene lost 7 bases and the J gene lost 6 bases, with 14 bases spanning the gap. The CDR3 is 12 residues long. CDR3 nucleotide sequence: TGCAGCGCCGAAGTCTACATCGATACGCAGTATTTT. Protein product: CSAEVYIDTQYF.

The chain has TRBV5-1 and TRBJ2-3; D remains ambiguous. The V and J ends lost 0 bases and 4 bases respectively, with 9 bases between them. The CDR3 loop spans 14 amino acids. The germline gives CDR1 SGHRS, CDR2 YFSETQ. The CDR3 DNA follows: TGCGCCAGCAGCTTGGCCCCAGGCCCAGATACGCAGTATTTT. Residues: CASSLAPGPDTQYF.

The chain recombines TRBV21-1 with TRBJ2-3; the listed D gene, TRBD1, was not tested against the DNA. TRBV21-1 is labeled a pseudogene. This CDR3 region has 16 residues. CDR3 sequence reads: CASSKVGTESTDTQYF. Here the CDR3 DNA reads TGTGCCAGCAGCAAAGTAGGGACAGAGTCTACAGATACGCAGTATTTT.

V gene TRBV19 combines with J gene TRBJ1-4; no firm D call. The CDR3 has 15 amino acids. Trimming removed 6 bases from V and 7 bases from J, with 18 bases in between. Per the germline V gene, CDR1 is LNHDA and CDR2 is SQIVND (reference sequence). CDR3 coding DNA: TGTGCCAGTAGCACCATCTTAGGGAGGGCTGAAAAACTGTTTTTT. It translates to CASSTILGRAEKLFF. Drawing the rest from reference TRBV19 and TRBJ1-4, the complete variable domain is DGGITQSPKYLFRKEGQNVTLSCEQNLNHDAMYWYRQDPGQGLRLIYYSQIVNDFQKGDIAEGYSVSREKKESFPLTVTSAQKNPTAFYLCASSTILGRAEKLFFGSGTQLSVL.

This chain connects TRBV4-1 to TRBJ2-7, with TRBD1 matching 8 bases. The CDR3 totals 15 residues. The trim removed 1 base at V and 3 bases at J, leaving 5 bases unmatched. Germline V lookup: CDR1 MGHRA, CDR2 YSYEKL. The CDR3 nucleotides are TGCGCCAGCAGCCAAGCTTTAGGACAGGGCTACGAGCAGTACTTC. It encodes CASSQALGQGYEQYF.

The chain joins TRBV18 to TRBJ1-5, with 8 positions matching TRBD1. The CDR3 is 14 amino acids. Trimming at V came to 6 bases and at J to 6 bases, leaving 7 bases not matched to a gene. Germline CDR1 and CDR2: KGHSH and LQKENI. CDR3 protein: CASSRGQGGQPQHF. The CDR3 DNA sequence: TGTGCCAGCTCTCGAGGACAGGGAGGTCAGCCCCAGCATTTT. Variable domain in full (rest from reference TRBV18 and TRBJ1-5): NAGVMQNPRHLVRRRGQEARLRCSPMKGHSHVYWYRQLPEEGLKFMVYLQKENIIDESGMPKERFSAEFPKEGPSILRIQQVVRGDSAAYFCASSRGQGGQPQHFGDGTRLSIL.

The chain links TRBV18 to TRBJ2-3; 7 bases fit TRBD2. CDR3 size: 15 residues. Germline CDR1 KGHSH, CDR2 LQKENI. The junction had 6 bases not matched to a gene; V was cut back by 5 bases and J by 1 base. This chain's CDR3 is CASSALSGGTDTQYF. CDR3 DNA: TGTGCCAGCTCAGCCCTCAGCGGGGGCACAGATACGCAGTATTTT.

In regard to this clone: Other nucleotide sequences in the sample specify the same CDR3. This rearrangement joins TRBV28 to TRBJ2-5; possibly TRBD1 or TRBD2 for D (5 bases each). Germline V CDR1 and CDR2: MDHEN, SYDVKM. The CDR3 totals 14 residues. The V gene lost 1 base and the J gene lost 4 bases, with 10 bases spanning the gap. CDR3: CASSLYGGGETQYF. The CDR3 DNA is TGTGCCAGCAGTTTATACGGTGGGGGAGAGACCCAGTACTTC.

The chain combines TRBV28 with TRBJ1-3; D might be TRBD1 (6 bases). This CDR3 is built from 15 residues. CDR1 is MDHEN and CDR2 is SYDVKM in the germline V gene. V was cut by 6 bases and J by 2 bases, with 14 bases left in between. CDR3 nucleotides: TGTGCCAGCAGGCCCAGGACAGCTCCTGGAAACACCATATATTTT. Encoded protein: CASRPRTAPGNTIYF.

Notes on this clone: The junction departs from the called germline gene at one end, perhaps through a read error. The chain carries TRBV4-1 and TRBJ1-1, with a weak D call TRBD1 (5 bases). The CDR3 is 15 residues long. Germline loops: CDR1 MGHRA, CDR2 YSYEKL. CDR3 residues: CASNQGLGVNTEAFF. Here the CDR3 DNA reads TGCGCCAGCAACCAAGGATTGGGGGTGAACACTGAAGCTTTCTTT.

This clone was seen just once. Other nucleotide sequences from this sample produce the same CDR3. This chain links TRBV28 with TRBJ1-5; tentative D call: TRBD1 (6 bases). Trimming stripped 6 bases from V and 4 bases from J, with 10 bases between. In germline, CDR1 is MDHEN, CDR2 SYDVKM. This CDR3 region has 13 residues. In DNA, the CDR3 is TGTGCCAGCAGAGGGGGGGGGAATCAGCCCCAGCATTTT. Encoded protein: CASRGGGNQPQHF.

This clone is a singleton in its sample. This chain uses TRBV25-1 with TRBJ1-4; maybe TRBD1 (5 bases). The length of the CDR3 is 13 residues. Germline lookup yields CDR1 MGHDK and CDR2 SYGVNS. Trimming cost V 11 bases and J 7 bases, with 17 bases left between them. CDR3 protein: CAASGRVGEKLFF. The CDR3 DNA follows: TGTGCCGCGTCAGGGAGAGTGGGTGAAAAACTGTTTTTT.

The chain carries TRBV7-9 and TRBJ2-7, with D possibly TRBD1 on 6 matching bases. CDR1 SEHNR and CDR2 FQNEAQ come from the germline V gene (reference sequence). The CDR3 loop spans 13 amino acids. Trimming took 4 bases from V and 6 from J, leaving 13 bases between them. The CDR3 nucleotides are TGTGCCAGCAGCTCACAGGGAGTGGGCGAGCAGTACTTC. This encodes CASSSQGVGEQYF.

Comment on this clone: Different DNA sequences within this sample yield the same CDR3. The chain combines TRBV5-1 with TRBJ2-1, with TRBD2 identical over 8 bases. V lost 0 bases, J lost 4 bases, and 9 bases stayed unmatched. Per germline, CDR1 SGHRS and CDR2 YFSETQ. There are 17 residues in the CDR3. In nucleotides, the CDR3 is TGCGCCAGCAGCTTGGTCCTCGCGGGAGGAACTTACAATGAGCAGTTCTTC. Translation gives CASSLVLAGGTYNEQFF.

The genes are TRBV2 and TRBJ1-1; the match to TRBD1 covers 8 bases. This CDR3 contains 14 residues. The junction had 7 bases not matched to a gene; V was cut back by 5 bases and J by 5 bases. Germline V gives CDR1 SNHLY, CDR2 FYNNEI. CDR3 nucleotide sequence: TGTGCCAGCAGTCGCGACAGGGGAAGGACTGAAGCTTTCTTT. Encoded protein: CASSRDRGRTEAFF.

This rearrangement joins TRBV28 to TRBJ2-5; no clear D gene. The germline V gene encodes CDR1 MDHEN and CDR2 SYDVKM. The CDR3 runs to 17 residues. Trimming took off 6 bases at V and 2 bases at J, with 22 bases between the two ends. CDR3 sequence: CASSPQPFPGYQETQYF. In DNA, the CDR3 is TGTGCCAGCAGCCCCCAACCGTTTCCGGGTTATCAAGAGACCCAGTACTTC. The full variable domain, rest sourced from reference TRBV28 and TRBJ2-5, is DVKVTQSSRYLVKRTGEKVFLECVQDMDHENMFWYRQDPGLGLRLIYFSYDVKMKEKGDIPEGYSVSREKKERFSLILESASTNQTSMYLCASSPQPFPGYQETQYFGPGTRLLVL.

The V gene is TRBV28, the J gene TRBJ2-7; D is undetermined. The V end was cut by 7 bases, the J end by 7 bases, with 14 bases between. There are 12 residues in the CDR3. Germline V CDR1 and CDR2: MDHEN, SYDVKM. The DNA for the CDR3 is TGTGCCAGCACCCTAGGCCGGGCTGAGCAGTACTTC. Its translation is CASTLGRAEQYF.

J is TRBJ1-1 and V is TRBV30, with a tentative D call TRBD1 (5 bases). Germline CDR1 and CDR2: GTSNPN and SVGIG (reference sequence). There are 14 residues in the CDR3. With 3 bases removed from V and 5 bases from J, the gap between germline ends came to 16 bases. The CDR3 nucleotides read TGTGCCTGGAGGGGGCGGGGAATGGGGACTGAAGCTTTCTTT. It yields the protein CAWRGRGMGTEAFF. Filled out from reference TRBV30 and TRBJ1-1, the complete variable domain reads SQTIHQWPATLVQPVGSPLSLECTVEGTSNPNLYWYRQAAGRGLQLLFYSVGIGQISSEVPQNLSASRPQDRQFILSSKKLLLSDSGFYLCAWRGRGMGTEAFFGQGTRLTVV.

This clone was counted only a few times. This chain uses TRBV9 with TRBJ1-2; D gene ambiguous. Trimming removed 0 bases at V and 4 bases at J, with 10 bases between. The CDR3 totals 14 residues. Germline V CDR1 and CDR2: SGDLS, YYNGEE. CDR3: CASSVGPGGYGYTF. CDR3 coding DNA: TGTGCCAGCAGCGTAGGACCGGGAGGCTATGGCTACACCTTC.

The V call is TRBV5-4, the J call TRBJ2-3; D perhaps matches TRBD2 (5 bases). V lost 3 bases and J 0 bases, leaving 11 bases between the germline ends. In germline, CDR1 is SGHNT, CDR2 YYREEE (reference sequence). The CDR3 is 15 amino acids. CDR3 residues: CASSSASGSTDTQYF. CDR3 DNA: TGTGCCAGCAGCTCAGCCAGCGGAAGCACAGATACGCAGTATTTT.

This chain uses TRBV25-1 with TRBJ1-2; 8 bases fit TRBD1. Germline V lookup: CDR1 MGHDK, CDR2 SYGVNS. This CDR3 has 17 residues. The V gene end was trimmed by 8 bases and the J gene end by 1 base; junction bases not matched to a gene: 15. CDR3 in DNA: TGTGCCAGCCCCCAAGGCCGGGACAGGCCTCGTAACTATGGCTACACCTTC. As protein: CASPQGRDRPRNYGYTF.